The sequence of this TCR beta chain was determined in a study of blood T cell repertoires in COVID-19. Study at large: Spain, Italy and the United States supplied samples that represented acute and convalescent COVID-19.

The CDR3 covers 14 residues. V shed 6 bases and J 5 bases; nucleotides not matched to a gene: 5. Germline V lookup: CDR1 SQVTM, CDR2 ANQGSEA. Produced via immunoSEQ multiplex PCR; TCRdb's table is partial and in-frame only. The sample lists roughly 330,000 clones; roughly 82% were seen once. Sequenced: peripheral blood. The source is a woman aged 45-59 years with acute or convalescent COVID-19. The gene calls are TRBV29-1 and TRBJ1-6; TRBD1 matches at 9 bases. The CDR3 bases are TGCAGCGTCAAAGGACAGGGGAATAATTCACCCCTCCACTTT. Its protein is CSVKGQGNNSPLHF.